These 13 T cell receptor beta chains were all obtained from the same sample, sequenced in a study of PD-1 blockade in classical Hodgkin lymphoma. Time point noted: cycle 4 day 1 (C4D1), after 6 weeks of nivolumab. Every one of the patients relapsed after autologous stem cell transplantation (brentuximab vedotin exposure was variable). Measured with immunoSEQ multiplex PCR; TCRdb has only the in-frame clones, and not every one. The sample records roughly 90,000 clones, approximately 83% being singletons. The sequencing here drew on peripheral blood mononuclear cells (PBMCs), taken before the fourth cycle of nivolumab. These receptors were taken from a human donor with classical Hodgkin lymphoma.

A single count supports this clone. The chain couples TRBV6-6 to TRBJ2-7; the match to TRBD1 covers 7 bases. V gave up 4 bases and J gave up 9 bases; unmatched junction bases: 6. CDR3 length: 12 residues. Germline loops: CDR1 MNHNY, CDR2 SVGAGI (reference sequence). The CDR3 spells CASSLEGGGQYF. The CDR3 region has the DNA TGTGCCAGCAGTTTAGAAGGGGGCGGGCAGTACTTC.

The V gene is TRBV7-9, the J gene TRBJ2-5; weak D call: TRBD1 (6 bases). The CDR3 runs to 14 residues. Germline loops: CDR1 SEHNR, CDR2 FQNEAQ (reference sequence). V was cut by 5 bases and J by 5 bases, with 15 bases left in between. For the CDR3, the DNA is TGTGCCAGCAGCCCCCAGACAGGCCGGGAGACCCAGTACTTC. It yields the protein CASSPQTGRETQYF.

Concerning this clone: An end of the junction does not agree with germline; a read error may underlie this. In DNA form, the CDR3 reads TGTGCCAGCAATGAACAGGGGTTTCCCACAGATACGCAGTATTTT. It codes for CASNEQGFPTDTQYF. V and J are TRBV2 and TRBJ2-3; 7 bases match TRBD1. From germline, CDR1 is SNHLY and CDR2 FYNNEI. CDR3 length: 15 amino acids.

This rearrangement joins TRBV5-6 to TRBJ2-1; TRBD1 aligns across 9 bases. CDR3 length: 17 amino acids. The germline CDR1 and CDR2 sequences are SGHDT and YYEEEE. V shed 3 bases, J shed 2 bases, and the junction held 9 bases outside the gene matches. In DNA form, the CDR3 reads TGTGCCAGCAGCTCCACCGGGACAGGGTTCACCTACAATGAGCAGTTCTTC. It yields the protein CASSSTGTGFTYNEQFF.

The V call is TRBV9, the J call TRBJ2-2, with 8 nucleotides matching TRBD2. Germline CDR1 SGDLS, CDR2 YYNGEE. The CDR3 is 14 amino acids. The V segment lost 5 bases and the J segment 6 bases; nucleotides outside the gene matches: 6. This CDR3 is CASREREIPGELFF. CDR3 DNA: TGTGCCAGCAGAGAGCGGGAGATCCCCGGGGAGCTGTTTTTT. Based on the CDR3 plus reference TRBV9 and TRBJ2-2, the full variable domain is DSGVTQTPKHLITATGQRVTLRCSPRSGDLSVYWYQQSLDQGLQFLIQYYNGEERAKGNILERFSAQQFPDLHSELNLSSLELGDSALYFCASREREIPGELFFGEGSRLTVL.

CDR3 nucleotides: TGTGCCAGCAGCGAAAGGGGGGAGGGCCCGGGGAATGAGCAGTTCTTC. Translating gives CASSERGEGPGNEQFF. The V gene is TRBV9, the J gene TRBJ2-1; D possibly corresponds to TRBD2 (7 bases). The length of the CDR3 is 16 residues. CDR1 and CDR2 (germline): SGDLS, YYNGEE. V was cut by 3 bases and J by 7 bases, with 20 bases left in between.

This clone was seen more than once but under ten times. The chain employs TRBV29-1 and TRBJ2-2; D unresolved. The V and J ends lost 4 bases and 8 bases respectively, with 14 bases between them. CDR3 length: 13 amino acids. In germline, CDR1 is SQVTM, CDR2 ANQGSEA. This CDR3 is CSVADPSVGELFF. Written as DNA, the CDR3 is TGCAGCGTTGCGGACCCTTCTGTGGGGGAGCTGTTTTTT.

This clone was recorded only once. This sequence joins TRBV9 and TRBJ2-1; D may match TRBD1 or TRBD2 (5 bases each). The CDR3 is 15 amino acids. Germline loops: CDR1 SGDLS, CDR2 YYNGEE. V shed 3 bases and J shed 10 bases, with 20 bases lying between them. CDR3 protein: CASSAHPGTRPEQFF. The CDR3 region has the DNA TGTGCCAGCAGCGCCCATCCCGGGACGAGGCCCGAGCAGTTCTTC.

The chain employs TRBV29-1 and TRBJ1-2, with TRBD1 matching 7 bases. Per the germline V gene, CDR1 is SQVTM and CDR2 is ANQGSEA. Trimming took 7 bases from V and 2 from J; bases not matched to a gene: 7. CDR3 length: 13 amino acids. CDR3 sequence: CSAGGGQNYGYTF. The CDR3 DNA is TGCAGCGCCGGGGGGGGACAGAACTATGGCTACACCTTC. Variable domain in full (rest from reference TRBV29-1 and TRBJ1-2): SAVISQKPSRDICQRGTSLTIQCQVDSQVTMMFWYRQQPGQSLTLIATANQGSEATYESGFVIDKFPISRPNLTFSTLTVSNMSPEDSSIYLCSAGGGQNYGYTFGSGTRLTVV.

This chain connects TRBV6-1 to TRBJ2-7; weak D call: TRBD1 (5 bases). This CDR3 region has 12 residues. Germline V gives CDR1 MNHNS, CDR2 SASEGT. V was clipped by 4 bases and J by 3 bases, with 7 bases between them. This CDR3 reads CASSAGYYEQYF. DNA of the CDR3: TGTGCCAGCAGTGCAGGGTACTACGAGCAGTACTTC.

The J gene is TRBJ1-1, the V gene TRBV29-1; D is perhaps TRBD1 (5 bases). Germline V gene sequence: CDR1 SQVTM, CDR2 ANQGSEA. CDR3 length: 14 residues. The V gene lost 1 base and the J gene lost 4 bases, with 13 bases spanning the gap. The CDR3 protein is CSVEAYQGGTEAFF. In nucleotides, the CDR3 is TGCAGCGTTGAAGCTTACCAGGGAGGCACTGAAGCTTTCTTT.

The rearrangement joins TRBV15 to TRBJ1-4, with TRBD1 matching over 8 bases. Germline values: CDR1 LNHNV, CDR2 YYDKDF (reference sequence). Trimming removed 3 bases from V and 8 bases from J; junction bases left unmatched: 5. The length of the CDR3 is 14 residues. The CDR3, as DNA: TGTGCCACCAGCAGCGTTAGGACAGGGGAAAAACTGTTTTTT. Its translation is CATSSVRTGEKLFF.

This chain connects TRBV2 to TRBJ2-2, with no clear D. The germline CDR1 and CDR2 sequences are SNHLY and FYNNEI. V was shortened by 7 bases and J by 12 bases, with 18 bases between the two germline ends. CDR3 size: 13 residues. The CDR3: CASIPLQGTKLFF. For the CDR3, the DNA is TGTGCCAGCATTCCGTTACAAGGAACGAAGCTGTTTTTT. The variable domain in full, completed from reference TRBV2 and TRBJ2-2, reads EPEVTQTPSHQVTQMGQEVILRCVPISNHLYFYWYRQILGQKVEFLVSFYNNEISEKSEIFDDQFSVERPDGSNFTLKIRSTKLEDSAMYFCASIPLQGTKLFFGEGSRLTVL.